This T cell receptor (beta chain) was found in a study of blood T cell repertoires in COVID-19. Study-wide background: Sites in the United States, Italy and Spain provided acute and convalescent COVID-19 samples. T cells, B-cell-depleted T cells, or PBMCs supplied cDNA or gDNA.

Original processing methods: Reference gene primer amplification gave estimated nucleated cell counts. The data were produced by immunoSEQ multiplex PCR, yet TCRdb's version contains in-frame clones alone and is incomplete. V, J and clone size derive from that table, while D and trimming were established from the DNA sequence. Altogether 50,000 to 60,000 clones are present, 85% to 90% being singletons, with the ten largest covering roughly a quarter. CDR3 length equals 15 residues. V was cut by 5 bases and J by 1 base, with 14 bases left in between. Germline CDR1 reads SGHAT; CDR2 reads FQNNGV. The source material was peripheral blood. This receptor was identified in a human donor in a cohort sampled during active COVID-19. This chain links TRBV11-2 with TRBJ1-2; maybe TRBD1 (5 bases). The CDR3 loop is CASSLTAGDNYGYTF. CDR3 nucleotides: TGTGCCAGCAGCCTGACAGCGGGGGATAACTATGGCTACACCTTC.